These T cell receptor beta chains were read from a single sample in a study of T cell responses to AZD1222 COVID-19 vaccine. Using immunoSEQ multiplex PCR, the repertoire was profiled, and TCRdb retains in-frame clones only, with some absent. The repertoire holds roughly 87,000 clones, about 90% seen once, with less than 9% in the top ten. The specimen was peripheral blood, collected 28 days after the second AZD1222 dose. The receptors derive from an adult who received the AZD1222 COVID-19 vaccine. Both conserved end residues are part of each CDR3. The order of the fields is J gene, CDR3 length, V gene, clone size, D gene, CDR3 protein, CDR3 DNA. D genes are given only for firm matches. Clone size appears in some rows only: once, few, many, or a class for an expanded clone.

TRBJ1-6,14,TRBV5-6,-,-,CASSLGGYNSPLHF,TGTGCCAGCAGCTTGGGGGGGTACAATTCACCCCTCCACTTT
TRBJ2-5,16,TRBV7-9,few,-,CASTRGLASTQETQYF,TGTGCCAGCACTAGAGGGCTAGCTAGTACTCAAGAGACCCAGTACTTC
TRBJ2-1,14,TRBV4-2,once,TRBD2,CASSAVGGFNEQFF,TGTGCCAGCAGCGCCGTGGGAGGGTTCAATGAGCAGTTCTTC
TRBJ1-2,13,TRBV19,-,TRBD1,CASSSGQGSGYTF,TGTGCCAGTAGCTCAGGACAGGGGTCTGGCTACACCTTC
TRBJ1-5,13,TRBV27,-,-,CASSFQPNQPQHF,TGTGCCAGCAGTTTCCAACCTAATCAGCCCCAGCATTTT
TRBJ2-3,17,TRBV19,-,TRBD2,CATKSVTRGRLSDTQYF,TGTGCCACTAAGTCGGTAACTCGCGGGAGACTGTCAGATACGCAGTATTTT
TRBJ1-1,14,TRBV19,-,TRBD1,CASSIGTGVTEAFF,TGTGCCAGTAGTATTGGGACAGGGGTGACTGAAGCTTTCTTT
TRBJ1-2,14,TRBV6-5,-,-,CASSFQQSSGGYTF,TGTGCCAGCAGTTTTCAGCAATCCTCAGGCGGCTACACCTTC
TRBJ2-7,13,TRBV2,-,-,CASSVYSGYEQYF,TGTGCCAGCAGTGTTTATAGCGGCTACGAGCAGTACTTC
TRBJ1-6,14,TRBV4-1,-,-,CASSHYQVNSPLHF,TGCGCCAGCAGCCATTACCAAGTTAATTCACCCCTCCACTTT
TRBJ2-1,15,TRBV4-1,-,TRBD1,CASSQAQGSGNEQFF,TGCGCCAGCAGCCAAGCACAGGGGTCGGGAAATGAGCAGTTCTTC
TRBJ2-3,14,TRBV2,-,TRBD1,CASSRDRGTDTQYF,TGTGCCAGCAGCCGGGACAGGGGTACAGATACGCAGTATTTT
TRBJ1-2,17,TRBV5-1,once,TRBD1,CASSSGTGDSINYGYTF,TGCGCCAGCAGTTCCGGGACAGGGGACAGTATTAACTATGGCTACACCTTC
TRBJ1-4,13,TRBV2,once,-,CASIPATNEKLFF,TGTGCCAGCATACCCGCAACTAATGAAAAACTGTTTTTT
TRBJ2-3,14,TRBV4-1,-,-,CASSQDRFGDTQYF,TGCGCCAGCAGCCAAGATAGGTTTGGAGATACGCAGTATTTT
TRBJ1-1,15,TRBV7-9,-,TRBD1,CASSAPGTEETEAFF,TGTGCCAGCAGCGCCCCCGGGACAGAGGAAACTGAAGCTTTCTTT
TRBJ2-1,13,TRBV24-1,-,TRBD1,CATRQGAGNEQFF,TGTGCCACCAGACAGGGGGCGGGCAATGAGCAGTTCTTC
TRBJ2-7,13,TRBV29-1,-,TRBD1,CSVGRGKSYEQYF,TGCAGCGTAGGCAGGGGGAAATCCTACGAGCAGTACTTC
TRBJ2-5,15,TRBV4-1,once,TRBD1,CASSLSPGGLETQYF,TGCGCCAGCAGTCTAAGCCCAGGGGGCTTGGAGACCCAGTACTTC
TRBJ2-7,15,TRBV11-2,once,TRBD2,CASSLLAGGMDEQYF,TGTGCCAGCAGCTTACTAGCGGGAGGAATGGACGAGCAGTACTTC
TRBJ1-6,14,TRBV20-1,-,-,CSASGEVRGQPLHF,TGCAGTGCTAGTGGGGAAGTGAGGGGTCAACCCCTCCACTTT
TRBJ2-2,18,TRBV28,-,TRBD2,CASSRRSGSRTNTGELFF,TGTGCCAGCAGTCGAAGGAGCGGGAGCCGAACGAACACCGGGGAGCTGTTTTTT
TRBJ2-7,15,TRBV5-4,-,-,CASSPNVLVPYEQYF,TGTGCCAGCAGCCCTAACGTACTAGTGCCCTACGAGCAGTACTTC
TRBJ2-1,16,TRBV3-1/TRBV3-2,-,-,CASSQWDRSSYNEQFF,TGTGCCAGCAGCCAATGGGACCGAAGCTCCTACAATGAGCAGTTCTTC
TRBJ1-1,13,TRBV5-5,-,-,CASSFRGADEAFF,TGTGCCAGCAGCTTTCGGGGGGCGGATGAAGCTTTCTTT
TRBJ1-2,14,TRBV9,once,-,CASSVAGGHQGYTF,TGTGCCAGCAGCGTAGCCGGGGGGCATCAAGGCTACACCTTC
TRBJ2-3,16,TRBV2,-,TRBD2,CASSALAGLSTDTQYF,TGTGCCAGCAGTGCACTAGCGGGACTTAGCACAGATACGCAGTATTTT
TRBJ1-2,14,TRBV20-1,-,TRBD1,CSASAEQGFYGYTF,TGCAGTGCTAGTGCAGAACAGGGGTTCTATGGCTACACCTTC
TRBJ2-1,16,TRBV19,once,TRBD1,CASSFLGTGRYNEQFF,TGTGCCAGTAGTTTTCTCGGGACAGGGAGATATAATGAGCAGTTCTTC
TRBJ2-7,14,TRBV4-1,few,TRBD1,CASTRGQGVYEQYF,TGCGCCAGCACCCGGGGACAGGGGGTTTACGAGCAGTACTTC
TRBJ1-1,13,TRBV5-1,-,-,CASSPPRGTEAFF,TGCGCCAGCAGCCCGCCCCGGGGCACTGAAGCTTTCTTT
TRBJ1-5,15,TRBV21-1,-,-,CAGRTTGTSNQPQHF,TGTGCCGGAAGAACGACAGGAACCAGCAATCAGCCCCAGCATTTT
TRBJ1-6,12,TRBV7-9,-,-,CASSTIPGPLHF,TGTGCCAGCAGCACCATCCCCGGGCCCCTCCACTTT
TRBJ1-1,14,TRBV16,-,-,CASSRRGKNTEAFF,TGTGCCAGCAGCCGGAGGGGGAAGAACACTGAAGCTTTCTTT
TRBJ2-1,15,TRBV6-5,-,-,CASRSNTGASNEQFF,TGTGCCAGCAGGAGTAATACGGGAGCGAGCAATGAGCAGTTCTTC
TRBJ2-2,16,TRBV24-1,-,TRBD1,CATSDSGTGNTGELFF,TGTGCCACCAGTGACTCCGGGACAGGGAACACCGGGGAGCTGTTTTTT
TRBJ1-6,15,TRBV4-3,-,-,CASSQSQGTNSPLHF,TGCGCCAGCAGCCAATCCCAGGGTACGAATTCACCCCTCCACTTT
TRBJ2-1,16,TRBV7-9,-,-,CASSQPRDSSYNEQFF,TGTGCCAGCAGCCAGCCCAGGGACTCATCCTACAATGAGCAGTTCTTC
TRBJ2-7,14,TRBV6-4,-,-,CAREKWGDSYEQYF,TGTGCCAGAGAGAAATGGGGGGACTCCTACGAGCAGTACTTC
TRBJ1-4,14,TRBV5-1,-,-,CASSPSGVWEKLFF,TGCGCCAGCAGCCCTTCGGGGGTTTGGGAAAAACTGTTTTTT